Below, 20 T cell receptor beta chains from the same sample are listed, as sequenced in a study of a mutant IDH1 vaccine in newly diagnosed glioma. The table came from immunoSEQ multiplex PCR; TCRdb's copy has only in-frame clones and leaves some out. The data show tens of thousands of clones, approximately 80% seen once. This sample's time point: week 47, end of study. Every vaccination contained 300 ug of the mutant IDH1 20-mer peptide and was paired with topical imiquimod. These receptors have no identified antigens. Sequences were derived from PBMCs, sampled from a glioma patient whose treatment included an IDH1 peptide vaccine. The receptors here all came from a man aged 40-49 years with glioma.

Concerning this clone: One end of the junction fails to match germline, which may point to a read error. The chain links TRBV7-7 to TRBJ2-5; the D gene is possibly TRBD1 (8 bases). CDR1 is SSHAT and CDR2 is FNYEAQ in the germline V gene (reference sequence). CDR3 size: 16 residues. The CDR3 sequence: CASSQQGGPSQETQYF. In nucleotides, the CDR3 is TGTGCTAGCAGCCAACAGGGGGGGCCTTCTCAAGAGACCCAGTACTTC.

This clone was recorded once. The CDR3 sequence: CAISEINTGRGYEQYF. In DNA, the CDR3 is TGTGCCATCAGTGAAATCAATACAGGGAGGGGCTACGAGCAGTACTTC. J is TRBJ2-7 and V is TRBV10-3; D is possibly TRBD2 (7 bases). The CDR3 extends over 16 amino acids. V gave up 3 bases and J gave up 3 bases, with 18 bases separating them. CDR1 ENHRY and CDR2 SYGVKD come from the germline V gene.

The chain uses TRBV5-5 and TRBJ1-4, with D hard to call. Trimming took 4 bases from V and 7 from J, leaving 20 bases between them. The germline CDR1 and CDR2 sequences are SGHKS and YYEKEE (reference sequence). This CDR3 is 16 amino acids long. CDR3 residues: CASSTQERGWGEKLFF. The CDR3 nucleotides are TGTGCCAGCAGCACCCAAGAGCGGGGTTGGGGTGAAAAACTGTTTTTT.

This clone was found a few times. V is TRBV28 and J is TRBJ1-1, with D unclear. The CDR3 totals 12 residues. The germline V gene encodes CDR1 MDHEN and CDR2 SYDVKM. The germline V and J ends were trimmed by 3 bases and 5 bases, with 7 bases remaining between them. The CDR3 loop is CASSLRETEAFF. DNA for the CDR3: TGTGCCAGCAGTTTGAGGGAAACTGAAGCTTTCTTT.

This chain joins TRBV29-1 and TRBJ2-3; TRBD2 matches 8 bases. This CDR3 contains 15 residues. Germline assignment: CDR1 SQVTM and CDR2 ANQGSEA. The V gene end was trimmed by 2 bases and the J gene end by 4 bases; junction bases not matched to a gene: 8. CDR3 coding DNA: TGCAGCGTTGAAATTAGAAGCGGGAGTCCAGATACGCAGTATTTT. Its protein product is CSVEIRSGSPDTQYF.

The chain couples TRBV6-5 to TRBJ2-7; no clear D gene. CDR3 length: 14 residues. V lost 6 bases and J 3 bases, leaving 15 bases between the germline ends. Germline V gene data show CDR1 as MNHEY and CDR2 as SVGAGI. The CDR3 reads CASSATGGDYEQYF. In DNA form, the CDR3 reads TGTGCCAGCAGCGCGACGGGCGGAGACTACGAGCAGTACTTC.

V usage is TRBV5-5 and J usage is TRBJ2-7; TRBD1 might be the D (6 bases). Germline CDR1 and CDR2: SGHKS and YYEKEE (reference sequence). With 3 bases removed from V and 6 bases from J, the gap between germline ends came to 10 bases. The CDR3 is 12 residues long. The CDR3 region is CASSSGVGEQYF. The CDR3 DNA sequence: TGTGCCAGCAGCTCAGGGGTGGGCGAGCAGTACTTC.

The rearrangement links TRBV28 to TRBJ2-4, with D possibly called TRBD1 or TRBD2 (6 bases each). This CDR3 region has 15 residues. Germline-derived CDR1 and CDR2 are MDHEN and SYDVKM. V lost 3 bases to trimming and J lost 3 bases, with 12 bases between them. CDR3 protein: CASSFPGAGKNIQYF. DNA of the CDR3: TGTGCCAGCAGTTTCCCGGGGGCCGGCAAAAACATTCAGTACTTC.

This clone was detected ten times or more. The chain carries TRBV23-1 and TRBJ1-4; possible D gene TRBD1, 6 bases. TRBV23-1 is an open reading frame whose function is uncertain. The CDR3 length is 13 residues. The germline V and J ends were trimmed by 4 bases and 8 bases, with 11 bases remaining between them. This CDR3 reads CASSRRGDEKLFF. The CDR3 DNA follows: TGCGCCAGCAGTCGGAGGGGGGACGAAAAACTGTTTTTT.

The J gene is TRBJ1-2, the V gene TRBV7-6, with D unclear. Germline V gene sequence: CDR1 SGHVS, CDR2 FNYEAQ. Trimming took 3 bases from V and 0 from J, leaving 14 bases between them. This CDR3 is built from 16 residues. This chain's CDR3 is CASSFSPSPPNYGYTF. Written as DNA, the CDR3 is TGTGCCAGCAGCTTTAGCCCTAGCCCTCCTAACTATGGCTACACCTTC.

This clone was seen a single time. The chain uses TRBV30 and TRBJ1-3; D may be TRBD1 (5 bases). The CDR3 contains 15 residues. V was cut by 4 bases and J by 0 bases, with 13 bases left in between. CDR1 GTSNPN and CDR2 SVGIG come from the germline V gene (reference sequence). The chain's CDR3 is CAWTGDLSSGNTIYF. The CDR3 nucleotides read TGTGCCTGGACCGGGGACCTCAGCTCTGGAAACACCATATATTTT. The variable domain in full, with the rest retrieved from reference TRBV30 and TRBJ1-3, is SQTIHQWPATLVQPVGSPLSLECTVEGTSNPNLYWYRQAAGRGLQLLFYSVGIGQISSEVPQNLSASRPQDRQFILSSKKLLLSDSGFYLCAWTGDLSSGNTIYFGEGSWLTVV.

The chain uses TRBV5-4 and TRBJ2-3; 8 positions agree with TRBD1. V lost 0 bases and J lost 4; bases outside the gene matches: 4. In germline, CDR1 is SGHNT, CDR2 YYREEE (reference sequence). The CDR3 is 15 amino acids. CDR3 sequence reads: CASSLGVQGADTQYF. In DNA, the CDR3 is TGTGCCAGCAGCTTGGGGGTACAGGGGGCAGATACGCAGTATTTT.

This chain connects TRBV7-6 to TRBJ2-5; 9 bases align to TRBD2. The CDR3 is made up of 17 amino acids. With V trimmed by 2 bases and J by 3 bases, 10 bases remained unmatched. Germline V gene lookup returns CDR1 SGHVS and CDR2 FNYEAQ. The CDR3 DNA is TGTGCCAGCAGCTTACGGGCGGGGGGGCGTTCGGAAGAGACCCAGTACTTC. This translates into CASSLRAGGRSEETQYF.

The CDR3 here is CASSESLGADTEAFF. In DNA form, the CDR3 reads TGCGCCAGCAGTGAGTCGTTGGGGGCTGACACTGAAGCTTTCTTT. This chain links TRBV10-1 with TRBJ1-1; weak D call: TRBD1 (6 bases). The CDR3 runs 15 residues. In germline, CDR1 is WNHNN, CDR2 SYGVQD (reference sequence). Trimming stripped 0 bases from V and 3 bases from J, with 11 bases between.

As DNA, the CDR3 is TGTGCCAGCAGCCAGACGGATTTGGGGAACACTGAAGCTTTCTTT. Encoded protein: CASSQTDLGNTEAFF. The V call is TRBV4-2, the J call TRBJ1-1; no reliable D call. Germline CDR1 reads LGHNA; CDR2 reads YNFKEQ. This CDR3 is 15 amino acids long. Trimming left V 3 bases short and J 1 base short, with 12 bases between.

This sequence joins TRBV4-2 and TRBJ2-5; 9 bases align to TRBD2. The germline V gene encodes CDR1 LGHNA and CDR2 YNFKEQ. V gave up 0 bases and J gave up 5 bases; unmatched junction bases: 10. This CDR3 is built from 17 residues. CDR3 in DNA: TGTGCCAGCAGCCAAGATACGGCTAGCGGGATGTGGGAGACCCAGTACTTC. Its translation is CASSQDTASGMWETQYF.

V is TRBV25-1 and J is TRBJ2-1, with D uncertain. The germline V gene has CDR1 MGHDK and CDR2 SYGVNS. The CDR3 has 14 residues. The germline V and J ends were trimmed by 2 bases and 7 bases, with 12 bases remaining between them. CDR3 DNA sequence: TGTGCCAGCAGTGAAAAGGCTAGTGAGAATGAGCAGTTCTTC. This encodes CASSEKASENEQFF.

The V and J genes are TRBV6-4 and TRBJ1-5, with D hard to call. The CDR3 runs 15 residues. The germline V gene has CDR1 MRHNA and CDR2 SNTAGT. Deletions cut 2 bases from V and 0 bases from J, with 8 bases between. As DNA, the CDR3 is TGTGCCAGCAGTGACATGATTCCTAGCAATCAGCCCCAGCATTTT. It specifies CASSDMIPSNQPQHF.

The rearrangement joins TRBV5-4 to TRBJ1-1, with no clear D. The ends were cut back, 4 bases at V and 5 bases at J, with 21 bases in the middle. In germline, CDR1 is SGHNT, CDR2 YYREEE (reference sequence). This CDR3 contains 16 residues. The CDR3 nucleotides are TGTGCCAGCAGCCCGGCGGGCCGACCTATGGGAACTGAAGCTTTCTTT. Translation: CASSPAGRPMGTEAFF. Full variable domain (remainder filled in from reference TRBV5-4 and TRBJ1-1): ETGVTQSPTHLIKTRGQQVTLRCSSQSGHNTVSWYQQALGQGPQFIFQYYREEENGRGNFPPRFSGLQFPNYSSELNVNALELDDSALYLCASSPAGRPMGTEAFFGQGTRLTVV.

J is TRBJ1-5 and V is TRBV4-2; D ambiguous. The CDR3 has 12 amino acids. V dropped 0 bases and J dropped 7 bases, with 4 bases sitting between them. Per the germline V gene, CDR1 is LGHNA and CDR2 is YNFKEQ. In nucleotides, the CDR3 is TGTGCCAGCAGCCAAGATAACCAGCCCCAGCATTTT. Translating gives CASSQDNQPQHF.